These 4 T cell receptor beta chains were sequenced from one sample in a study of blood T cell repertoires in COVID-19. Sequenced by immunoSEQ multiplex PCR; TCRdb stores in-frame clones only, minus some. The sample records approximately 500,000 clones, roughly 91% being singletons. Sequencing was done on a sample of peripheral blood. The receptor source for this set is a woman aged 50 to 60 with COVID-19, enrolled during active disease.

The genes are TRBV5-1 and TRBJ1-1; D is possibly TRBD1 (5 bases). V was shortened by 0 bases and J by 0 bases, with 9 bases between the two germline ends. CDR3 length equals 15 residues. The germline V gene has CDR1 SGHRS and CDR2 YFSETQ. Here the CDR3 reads CASSLGRVMNTEAFF. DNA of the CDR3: TGCGCCAGCAGCTTGGGCAGGGTCATGAACACTGAAGCTTTCTTT.

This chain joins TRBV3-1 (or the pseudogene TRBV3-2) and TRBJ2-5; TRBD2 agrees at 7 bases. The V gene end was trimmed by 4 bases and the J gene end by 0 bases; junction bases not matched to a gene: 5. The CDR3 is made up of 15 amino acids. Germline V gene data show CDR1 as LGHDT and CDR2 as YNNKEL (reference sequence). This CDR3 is CASSPSGRDQETQYF. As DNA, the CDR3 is TGTGCCAGCAGCCCCAGTGGGAGGGACCAAGAGACCCAGTACTTC.

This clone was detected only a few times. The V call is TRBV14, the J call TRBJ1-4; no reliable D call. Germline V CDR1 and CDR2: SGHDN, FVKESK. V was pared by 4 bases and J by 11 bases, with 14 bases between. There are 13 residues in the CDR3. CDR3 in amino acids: CASSRAGAAKLFF. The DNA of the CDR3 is TGTGCCAGCAGCCGGGCCGGTGCCGCGAAACTGTTTTTT.

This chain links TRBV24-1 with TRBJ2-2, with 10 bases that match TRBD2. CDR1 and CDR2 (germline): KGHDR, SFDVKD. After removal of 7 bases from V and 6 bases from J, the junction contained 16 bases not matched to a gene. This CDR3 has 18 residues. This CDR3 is CATSGGLASGGSPGELFF. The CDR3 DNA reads TGTGCCACCAGCGGGGGACTCGCTAGCGGGGGTTCACCCGGGGAGCTGTTTTTT.